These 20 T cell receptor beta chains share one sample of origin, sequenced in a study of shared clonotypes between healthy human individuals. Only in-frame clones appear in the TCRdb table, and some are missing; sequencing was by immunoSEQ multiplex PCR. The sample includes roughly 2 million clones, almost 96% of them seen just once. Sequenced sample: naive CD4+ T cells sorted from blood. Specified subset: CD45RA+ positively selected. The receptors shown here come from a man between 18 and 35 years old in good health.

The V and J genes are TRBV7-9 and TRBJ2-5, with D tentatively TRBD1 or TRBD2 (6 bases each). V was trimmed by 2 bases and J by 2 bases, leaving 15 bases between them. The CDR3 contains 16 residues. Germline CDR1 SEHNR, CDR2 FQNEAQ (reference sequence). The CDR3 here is CASSLLWGAIQETQYF. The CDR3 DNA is TGTGCCAGCAGCTTACTGTGGGGGGCTATACAAGAGACCCAGTACTTC.

CDR3 in amino acids: CAINPLSSYEQYF. The CDR3 region has the DNA TGTGCCATCAATCCACTAAGCTCCTACGAGCAGTACTTC. The chain carries TRBV6-1 and TRBJ2-7; D ambiguous. Trimming cost V 10 bases and J 0 bases, with 13 bases left between them. CDR3 size: 13 residues. Germline V gene lookup returns CDR1 MNHNS and CDR2 SASEGT.

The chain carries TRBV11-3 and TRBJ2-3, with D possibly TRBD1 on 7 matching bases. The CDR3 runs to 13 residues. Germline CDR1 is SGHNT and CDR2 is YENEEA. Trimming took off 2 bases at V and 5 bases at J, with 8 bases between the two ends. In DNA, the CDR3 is TGTGCCAGCAGCTTACAGGGGGGAGATACGCAGTATTTT. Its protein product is CASSLQGGDTQYF.

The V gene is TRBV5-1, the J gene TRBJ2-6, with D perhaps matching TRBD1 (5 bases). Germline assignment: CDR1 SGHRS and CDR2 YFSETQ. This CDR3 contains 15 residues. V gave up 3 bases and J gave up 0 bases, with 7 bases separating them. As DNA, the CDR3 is TGCGCCAGCAGCTCCAGGGCCTCTGGGGCCAACGTCCTGACTTTC. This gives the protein CASSSRASGANVLTF.

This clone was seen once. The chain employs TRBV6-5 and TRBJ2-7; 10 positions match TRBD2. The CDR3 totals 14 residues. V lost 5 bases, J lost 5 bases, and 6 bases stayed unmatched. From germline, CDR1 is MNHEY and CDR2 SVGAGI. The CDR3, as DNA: TGTGCCAGCAGTCGAGCGGGGGGGCCGAACGAGCAGTACTTC. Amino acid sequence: CASSRAGGPNEQYF.

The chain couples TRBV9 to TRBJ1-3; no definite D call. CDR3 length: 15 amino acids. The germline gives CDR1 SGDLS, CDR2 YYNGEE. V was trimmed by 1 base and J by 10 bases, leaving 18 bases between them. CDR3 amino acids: CASSVPQVQVKTIYF. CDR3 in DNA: TGTGCCAGCAGCGTACCCCAGGTCCAAGTAAAGACCATATATTTT.

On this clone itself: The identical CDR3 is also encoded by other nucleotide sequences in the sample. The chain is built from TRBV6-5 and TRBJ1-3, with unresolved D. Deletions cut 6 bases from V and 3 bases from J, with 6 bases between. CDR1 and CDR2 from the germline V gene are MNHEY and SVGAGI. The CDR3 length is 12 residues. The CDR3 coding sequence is TGTGCCAGCAGCCGGGGTGGAAACACCATATATTTT. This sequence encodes CASSRGGNTIYF.

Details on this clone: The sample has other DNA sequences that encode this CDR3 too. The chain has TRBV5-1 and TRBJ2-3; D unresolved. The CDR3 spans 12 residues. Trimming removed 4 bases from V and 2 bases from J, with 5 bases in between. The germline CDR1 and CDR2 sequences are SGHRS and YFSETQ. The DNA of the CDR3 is TGCGCCAGCAGCCCGCCCACAGATACGCAGTATTTT. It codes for CASSPPTDTQYF.

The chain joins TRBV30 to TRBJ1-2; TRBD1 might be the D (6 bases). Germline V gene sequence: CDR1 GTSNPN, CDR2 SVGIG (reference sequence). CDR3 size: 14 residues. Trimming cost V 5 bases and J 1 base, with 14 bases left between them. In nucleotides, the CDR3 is TGTGCCTGGGCTGGACAGTTCTTTAACTATGGCTACACCTTC. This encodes CAWAGQFFNYGYTF.

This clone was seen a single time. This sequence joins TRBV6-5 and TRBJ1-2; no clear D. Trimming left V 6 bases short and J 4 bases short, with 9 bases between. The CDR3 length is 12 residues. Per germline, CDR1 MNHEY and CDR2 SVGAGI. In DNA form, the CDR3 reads TGTGCCAGCAGAAGAGACTCCTATGGCTACACCTTC. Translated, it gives CASRRDSYGYTF.

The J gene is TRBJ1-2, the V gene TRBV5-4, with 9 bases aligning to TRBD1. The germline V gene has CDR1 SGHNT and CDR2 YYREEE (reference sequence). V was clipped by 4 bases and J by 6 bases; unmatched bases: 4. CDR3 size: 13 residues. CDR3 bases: TGTGCCAGCAGCACGGGACAGGGTGATGGCTACACCTTC. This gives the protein CASSTGQGDGYTF. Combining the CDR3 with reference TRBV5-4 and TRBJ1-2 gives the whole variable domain ETGVTQSPTHLIKTRGQQVTLRCSSQSGHNTVSWYQQALGQGPQFIFQYYREEENGRGNFPPRFSGLQFPNYSSELNVNALELDDSALYLCASSTGQGDGYTFGSGTRLTVV.

The CDR3 is CASSFGGQGSQPQHF. CDR3 nucleotides: TGTGCCAGCAGCTTTGGCGGACAGGGCAGTCAGCCCCAGCATTTT. V and J are TRBV5-6 and TRBJ1-5; 8 nucleotides align to TRBD1. Germline V gene lookup returns CDR1 SGHDT and CDR2 YYEEEE. The trim removed 2 bases at V and 6 bases at J, leaving 7 bases unmatched. The CDR3 is made up of 15 amino acids.

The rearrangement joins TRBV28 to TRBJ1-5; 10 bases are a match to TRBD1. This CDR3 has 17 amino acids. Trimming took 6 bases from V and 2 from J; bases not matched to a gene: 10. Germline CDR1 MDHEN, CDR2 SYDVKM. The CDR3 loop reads CASSRDRGGSGNQPQHF. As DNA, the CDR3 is TGTGCCAGCAGCCGGGACAGGGGAGGATCGGGCAATCAGCCCCAGCATTTT.

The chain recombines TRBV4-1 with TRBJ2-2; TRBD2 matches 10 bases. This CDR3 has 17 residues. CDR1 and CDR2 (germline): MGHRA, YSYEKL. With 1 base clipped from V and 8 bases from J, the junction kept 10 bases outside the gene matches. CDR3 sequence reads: CASSQVGSGRAGGELFF. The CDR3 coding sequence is TGCGCCAGCAGCCAAGTAGGCAGCGGGAGGGCCGGTGGGGAGCTGTTTTTT.

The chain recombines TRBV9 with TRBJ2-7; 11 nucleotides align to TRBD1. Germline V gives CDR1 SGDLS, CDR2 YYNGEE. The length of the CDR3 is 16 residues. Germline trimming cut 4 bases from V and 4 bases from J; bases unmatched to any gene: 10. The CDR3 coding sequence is TGTGCCAGCAGCCCTTCTGGACAGGGGGCGGTATACGAGCAGTACTTC. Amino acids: CASSPSGQGAVYEQYF.

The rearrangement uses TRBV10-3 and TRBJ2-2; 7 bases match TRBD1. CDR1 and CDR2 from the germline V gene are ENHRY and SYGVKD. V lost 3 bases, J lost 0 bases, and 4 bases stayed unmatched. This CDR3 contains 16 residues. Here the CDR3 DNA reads TGTGCCATCAGTGACTCCGGGACAGCGAACACCGGGGAGCTGTTTTTT. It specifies CAISDSGTANTGELFF.

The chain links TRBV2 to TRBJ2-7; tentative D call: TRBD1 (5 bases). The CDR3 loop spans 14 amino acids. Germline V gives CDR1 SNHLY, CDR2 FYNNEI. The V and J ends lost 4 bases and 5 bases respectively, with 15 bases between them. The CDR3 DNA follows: TGTGCCAGCAGTGGTCCGAAGGGGCTTCACGAGCAGTACTTC. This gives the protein CASSGPKGLHEQYF.

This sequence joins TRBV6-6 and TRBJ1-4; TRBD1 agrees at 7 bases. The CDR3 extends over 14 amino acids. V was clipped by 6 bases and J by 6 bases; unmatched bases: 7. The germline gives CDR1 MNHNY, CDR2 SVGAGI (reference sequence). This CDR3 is CASRENRGHEKLFF. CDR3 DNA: TGTGCCAGCAGGGAAAACAGGGGACATGAAAAACTGTTTTTT.

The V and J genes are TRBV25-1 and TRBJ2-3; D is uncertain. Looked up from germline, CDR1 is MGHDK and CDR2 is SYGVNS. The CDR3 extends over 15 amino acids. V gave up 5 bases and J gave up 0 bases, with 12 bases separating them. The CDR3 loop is CASSSPVSSTDTQYF. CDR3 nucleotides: TGTGCCAGCAGTTCCCCCGTATCTAGCACAGATACGCAGTATTTT.

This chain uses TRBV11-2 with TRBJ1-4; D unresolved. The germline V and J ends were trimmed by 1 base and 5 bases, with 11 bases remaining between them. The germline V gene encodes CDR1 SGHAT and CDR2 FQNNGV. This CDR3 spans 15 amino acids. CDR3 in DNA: TGTGCCAGCAGCTTAGCCCTGGAGCGGAATGAAAAACTGTTTTTT. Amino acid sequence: CASSLALERNEKLFF.